The 22 T cell receptor beta chains in this list originate from one sample, sequenced in a study of blood T cells in healthy people across ages. A sample-barcoded 5' primer and a J-beta primer mix were used in a second PCR of roughly 7 to 12 cycles. Via MiXCR, TCRdb re-called the 5' RACE reads, giving one row per CDR3 protein. The repertoire holds around 800,000 distinct CDR3 sequences, around 68% seen once, with around 30% in the top ten. The sample taken for sequencing was blood. These receptors were taken from a young man in good health.

This clonotype was recorded once. The rearrangement uses TRBV9 and TRBJ2-3; 10 nucleotides align to TRBD2. The CDR3 covers 15 residues. V dropped 3 bases and J dropped 5; count of bases not matched to a gene: 6. Per the germline V gene, CDR1 is SGDLS and CDR2 is YYNGEE. The CDR3 spells CASSGGLADRDTQYF. The CDR3 coding sequence is TGTGCCAGCAGCGGCGGACTAGCGGACCGAGATACGCAGTATTTT. The full variable domain, its missing parts supplied by reference TRBV9 and TRBJ2-3, is DSGVTQTPKHLITATGQRVTLRCSPRSGDLSVYWYQQSLDQGLQFLIQYYNGEERAKGNILERFSAQQFPDLHSELNLSSLELGDSALYFCASSGGLADRDTQYFGPGTRLTVL.

This chain joins TRBV7-9 and TRBJ2-5, with D possibly being TRBD2 (5 bases). V was cut by 3 bases and J by 7 bases, with 15 bases left in between. The CDR3 loop spans 14 amino acids. The V gene's germline CDR1 is SEHNR and CDR2 FQNEAQ (reference sequence). The CDR3 DNA is TGTGCCAGCAGCTTTCTTGAGGGTCGGGGGACCCAGTACTTC. Protein product: CASSFLEGRGTQYF.

This clonotype was detected a few times. The V call is TRBV25-1, the J call TRBJ2-3, with TRBD1 identical over 9 bases. This CDR3 contains 15 residues. The trim removed 6 bases at V and 5 bases at J, leaving 9 bases unmatched. In germline, CDR1 is MGHDK, CDR2 SYGVNS. The CDR3 DNA reads TGTGCCAGCAGGGGGGACAGGGAGGAAATAGATACGCAGTATTTT. Translation: CASRGDREEIDTQYF.

The V gene is TRBV7-9, the J gene TRBJ1-5; TRBD1 aligns across 8 bases. V lost 2 bases to trimming and J lost 8 bases; unmatched junction nucleotides: 5. This CDR3 is 14 amino acids long. Germline CDR1 and CDR2: SEHNR and FQNEAQ (reference sequence). CDR3 loop: CASSLRATGEPQHF. The CDR3 DNA reads TGTGCCAGCAGCTTAAGGGCGACAGGGGAGCCCCAGCATTTT. Together with reference TRBV7-9 and TRBJ1-5, the CDR3 gives the full variable domain: DTGVSQNPRHKITKRGQNVTFRCDPISEHNRLYWYRQTLGQGPEFLTYFQNEAQLEKSRLLSDRFSAERPKGSFSTLEIQRTEQGDSAMYLCASSLRATGEPQHFGDGTRLSIL.

J is TRBJ2-6 and V is TRBV24-1; no clear D. The V and J ends lost 6 bases and 8 bases respectively, with 7 bases between them. There are 12 residues in the CDR3. Germline CDR1 is KGHDR and CDR2 is SFDVKD. CDR3 sequence (DNA): TGTGCCACCAGTCCCCGTACCAACGTCCTGACTTTC. It yields the protein CATSPRTNVLTF.

V usage is TRBV9 and J usage is TRBJ1-1; D unclear. The CDR3 is made up of 14 amino acids. The V end was cut by 0 bases, the J end by 4 bases, with 10 bases between. From germline, CDR1 is SGDLS and CDR2 YYNGEE. This chain's CDR3 is CASSVAPKATEAFF. The DNA of the CDR3 is TGTGCCAGCAGCGTAGCTCCGAAGGCCACTGAAGCTTTCTTT.

A few counts support this clonotype. This chain joins TRBV27 and TRBJ1-2; D may be TRBD1 (6 bases). The CDR3 has 16 amino acids. Trimming shortened V by 2 bases and J by 0 bases, and 13 bases separated the two germline ends. Germline values: CDR1 MNHEY, CDR2 SMNVEV (reference sequence). The CDR3 sequence is CASSLKGTNSNYGYTF. CDR3 nucleotide sequence: TGTGCCAGCAGTTTAAAGGGGACAAACTCTAACTATGGCTACACCTTC.

Only one count was recorded for this clonotype. The rearrangement links TRBV3-1 to TRBJ2-2; unclear D gene. This CDR3 has 13 residues. The germline gives CDR1 LGHDT, CDR2 YNNKEL (reference sequence). The ends were cut back, 4 bases at V and 7 bases at J, with 10 bases in the middle. The CDR3 DNA is TGTGCCAGCAGCCCTGGGTTCAACGGGGAGCTGTTTTTT. Translating gives CASSPGFNGELFF.

This clonotype was found a few times. The chain is built from TRBV7-2 and TRBJ2-5; the D gene could be TRBD1 or TRBD2 (6 bases each). This CDR3 has 13 residues. The V and J ends lost 10 bases and 5 bases respectively, with 17 bases between them. Germline V gene data show CDR1 as SGHTA and CDR2 as FQGNSA. The chain's CDR3 is CAIRDWGAETQYF. CDR3 bases: TGTGCCATCAGAGACTGGGGGGCGGAGACCCAGTACTTC.

This clonotype was observed a single time. At one boundary the junction diverges from the germline segment, which might be a read error. The chain employs TRBV4-1 and TRBJ2-4; TRBD1 is a possible D gene (5 bases). In germline, CDR1 is MGHRA, CDR2 YSYEKL. CDR3 size: 14 residues. The CDR3 loop is CASSQEGRVNIRYF. The DNA for the CDR3 is TGCGCCAGCAGCCAAGAAGGCAGGGTGAACATTCGGTACTTC.

The V and J genes are TRBV28 and TRBJ2-1, with TRBD2 identical over 10 bases. V lost 5 bases, J lost 3 bases, and 10 bases stayed unmatched. Germline V CDR1 and CDR2: MDHEN, SYDVKM. The CDR3 covers 17 residues. CDR3 sequence: CASSDRGLADDYNEQFF. The CDR3, as DNA: TGTGCCAGCAGTGATAGAGGACTAGCGGACGACTACAATGAGCAGTTCTTC. Supplemented by reference TRBV28 and TRBJ2-1, the full variable domain reads DVKVTQSSRYLVKRTGEKVFLECVQDMDHENMFWYRQDPGLGLRLIYFSYDVKMKEKGDIPEGYSVSREKKERFSLILESASTNQTSMYLCASSDRGLADDYNEQFFGPGTRLTVL.

The chain has TRBV25-1 and TRBJ2-2; 8 nucleotides align to TRBD2. Germline V gene lookup returns CDR1 MGHDK and CDR2 SYGVNS. The CDR3 length is 14 residues. V lost 9 bases, J lost 4 bases, and 7 bases stayed unmatched. As DNA, the CDR3 is TGTGCCAGTTCGGGACTAGGAGCCACCGGGGAGCTGTTTTTT. Its protein is CASSGLGATGELFF.

This clonotype showed up just a few times. This chain links TRBV20-1 with TRBJ1-4; a weak D match, TRBD1 (6 bases). V shed 3 bases and J shed 10 bases, with 12 bases lying between them. The CDR3 spans 12 residues. The germline CDR1 and CDR2 sequences are DFQATT and SNEGSKA (reference sequence). The CDR3 sequence: CSARPTGSKLFF. The CDR3, as DNA: TGCAGTGCTAGGCCCACAGGGTCAAAACTGTTTTTT.

J is TRBJ2-7 and V is TRBV20-1, with TRBD1 as a possible D gene (5 bases). Germline values: CDR1 DFQATT, CDR2 SNEGSKA (reference sequence). V gave up 5 bases and J gave up 5 bases, with 10 bases separating them. This CDR3 contains 11 residues. Written as DNA, the CDR3 is TGCAGTGCTTCACGCAGGGACGAGCAGTACTTC. Translated: CSASRRDEQYF.

Of note for this clonotype: Mismatch with germline at one junction end may stem from a read error. The chain has TRBV7-2 and TRBJ2-1; D gene ambiguous. The CDR3 has 16 amino acids. Germline CDR1 is SGHTA and CDR2 is FQGNSA. CDR3 sequence: CASRLGLELLYNEQFF. For the CDR3, the DNA is TGTGCCAGCAGGTTAGGCCTTGAGCTCTTGTACAATGAGCAGTTCTTC.

The V gene is TRBV12-3 or TRBV12-4, the J gene TRBJ2-3; D perhaps matches TRBD1 (6 bases). V gave up 6 bases and J gave up 4 bases, with 17 bases separating them. The CDR3 contains 15 residues. CDR3 nucleotide sequence: TGTGCCAGCAGGACGGCCAGGGGTGGCCCAGATACGCAGTATTTT. This sequence encodes CASRTARGGPDTQYF.

V usage is TRBV10-2 and J usage is TRBJ2-7; 10 positions agree with TRBD2. CDR3 length equals 16 residues. Germline CDR1 is WSHSY and CDR2 is SAAADI. V shed 4 bases, J shed 8 bases, and the junction held 14 bases outside the gene matches. CDR3: CASSGPGVSGGAKQYF. CDR3 in DNA: TGCGCCAGCAGTGGCCCGGGAGTAAGCGGGGGGGCCAAGCAGTACTTC.

The rearrangement joins TRBV6-6 to TRBJ2-7, with D possibly TRBD2 on 5 matching bases. Germline V gene data show CDR1 as MNHNY and CDR2 as SVGAGI (reference sequence). V was pared by 2 bases and J by 1 base, with 15 bases between. The length of the CDR3 is 16 residues. The CDR3 DNA follows: TGTGCCAGCAGTTACATGGAGGTGGGTGGGTCCTACGAGCAGTACTTC. Translation gives CASSYMEVGGSYEQYF.

The chain combines TRBV28 with TRBJ2-7, with 7 bases fitting TRBD1. The CDR3 totals 17 residues. The germline V gene encodes CDR1 MDHEN and CDR2 SYDVKM. J gave up 0 bases and V 5 bases, and 13 bases lay outside the gene matches. This chain's CDR3 is CASSLPATGPISYEQYF. The CDR3 DNA reads as TGTGCCAGCAGTCTTCCTGCGACAGGGCCGATCTCCTACGAGCAGTACTTC.

This sequence joins TRBV4-3 and TRBJ2-4, with TRBD1 matching 11 bases. The J call may be mistaken, given a closer DNA end match to TRBJ2-7. CDR3 length: 16 amino acids. Germline CDR1 and CDR2: LGHNA and YSLEER. For the CDR3, the DNA is TGCGCCAGCAGCCACGCCACGGGACAGGGGGCCTACGAGCAGTACTTC. It codes for CASSHATGQGAYEQYF.

The J gene is TRBJ2-7, the V gene TRBV12-3 or TRBV12-4, with D hard to call. The end of the DNA aligns better with TRBJ2-5, so the J call may be wrong. This CDR3 has 15 residues. The CDR3 is CASTWTRTEKETQYF. The CDR3 nucleotides are TGTGCCAGCACCTGGACGCGTACAGAGAAAGAGACCCAGTACTTC.

This chain joins TRBV20-1 and TRBJ2-5; D is uncertain. TRBJ2-7 explains the end of the DNA better; the J call may be wrong. The CDR3 is 11 residues long. The germline V gene has CDR1 DFQATT and CDR2 SNEGSKA (reference sequence). The chain's CDR3 is CSATGSYEQYF. The DNA of the CDR3 is TGCAGTGCTACTGGATCCTACGAGCAGTACTTC.